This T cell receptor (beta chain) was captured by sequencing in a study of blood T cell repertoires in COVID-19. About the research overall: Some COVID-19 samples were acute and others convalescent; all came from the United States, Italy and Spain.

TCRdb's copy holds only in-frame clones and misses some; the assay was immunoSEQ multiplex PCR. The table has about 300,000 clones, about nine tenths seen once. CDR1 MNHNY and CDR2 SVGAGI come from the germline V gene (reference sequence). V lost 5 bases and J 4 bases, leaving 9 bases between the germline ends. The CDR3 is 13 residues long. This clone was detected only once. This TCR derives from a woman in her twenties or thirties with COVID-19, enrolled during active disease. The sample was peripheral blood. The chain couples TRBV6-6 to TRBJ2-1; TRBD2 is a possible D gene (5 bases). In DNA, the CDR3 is TGTGCCAGCAGTCGGACTCAATACAATGAGCAGTTCTTC. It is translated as CASSRTQYNEQFF.